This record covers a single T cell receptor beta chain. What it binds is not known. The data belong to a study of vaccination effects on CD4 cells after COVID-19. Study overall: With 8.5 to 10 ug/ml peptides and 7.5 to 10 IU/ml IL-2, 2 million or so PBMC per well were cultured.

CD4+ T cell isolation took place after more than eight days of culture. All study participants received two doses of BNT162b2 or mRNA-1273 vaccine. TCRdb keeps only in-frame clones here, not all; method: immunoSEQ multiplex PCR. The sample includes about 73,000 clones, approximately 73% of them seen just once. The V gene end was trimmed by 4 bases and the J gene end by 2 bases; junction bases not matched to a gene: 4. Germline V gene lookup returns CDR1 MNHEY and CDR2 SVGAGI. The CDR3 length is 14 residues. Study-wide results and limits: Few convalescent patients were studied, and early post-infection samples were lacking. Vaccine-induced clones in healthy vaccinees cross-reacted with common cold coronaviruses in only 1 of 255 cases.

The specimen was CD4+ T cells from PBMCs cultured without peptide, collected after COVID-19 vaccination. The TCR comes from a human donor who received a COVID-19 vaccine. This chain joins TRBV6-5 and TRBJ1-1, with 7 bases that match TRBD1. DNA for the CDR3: TGTGCCAGCAGTTTCAGACAGGGCAACACTGAAGCTTTCTTT. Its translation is CASSFRQGNTEAFF.